This T cell receptor beta chain came from a study of spatial heterogeneity in lung cancer (dated by TCRdb to the late 2010s). Broadly, across the study: The donors were around 69 patients from the lung TRACERx cohort who had early-stage, untreated non-small cell lung cancer. Follow-up PBMC samples were sequenced whenever available, and the median time to follow-up was approximately two years after resection. Beta-chain transcripts were consistently detected in greater numbers than alpha-chain transcripts, which likely reflects a higher abundance of beta-chain transcripts. In the raw uncorrected reads, each unique combination of TCR and UMI appeared more than ten times on average. In non-small cell lung cancer, the study made a quantitative comparison of TCR alpha and beta repertoires among multiple tumor regions, matched nontumor lung and blood. Nonsynonymous mutation counts, determined by whole-exome sequencing of tumor tissue, were related to TCR repertoire features. Both alpha and beta chains were TCR-sequenced in samples taken at surgery, namely 220 tumor regions, around 64 matched nontumor lung samples and a few dozen PBMC samples. Summary of the overall study and its limitations: Ubiquitous expanded tumor TCRs were found in blood more often at tumor resection than at routine follow-up. Confirming at a functional level the hypothesis that regional TCRs recognize regional mutations was considered to require additional single-cell paired TCR alpha and beta sequencing. Comparisons of baseline and follow-up blood repertoires included only about 15 patients.

The library was generated by 5' RACE. Instrument used: NextSeq 500. The TCR library protocol attached a unique molecular identifier to each TCR cDNA molecule to allow correction of PCR and sequencing errors. Turning to the authors' computational methods: TCR identification, UMI-based error correction and CDR3 extraction were all carried out with Decombinator tools. Expanded TCRs were defined as those above a frequency of 2 per 1,000, corresponding to the top 1% of the tumor frequency distribution. Renyi diversity was calculated using the R vegan package after each repertoire was subsampled 100 times to 5,000 TCRs. To build CDR3 similarity networks, amino acid triplet string-kernel similarity was used, and CDR3s were connected when their pairwise similarity was above 0.82. TCRdb reprocessed the public reads (quality trimming at Q25 with fastp, clone calling with MiXCR) and kept in-frame beta chains. Rows matching on CDR3 protein sequence are summarized as one entry with the most common DNA and genes. TCRdb's processing, not the authors' own work, is the source of the V and J calls. The sample contains about 70,000 distinct CDR3 sequences, about 9.5% of them found a single time. 1.5% to 2% of the sample belongs to the ten largest clones.

V is cut by 1 base and J by 6 bases, and the space between the germline ends is 8 bases. According to the germline V gene, CDR1 reads SGHDN and CDR2 reads FVKESK. Inclusive of the bounding cysteine and phenylalanine, the CDR3 is 13 residues long. Just CDR3 DNA is preserved here, 39 bases in frame from base 1. This clonotype was detected ten times or more. Its antigen is unknown. Per-base qualities were not stored, and no clone one base away is much larger. This specimen's time point label, interpreted: blood at routine non-recurrence follow-up after resection. Whole RNA extracted from tumor and nontumor lung tissue, or from cryopreserved PBMC samples, was used for TCR sequencing without cell sorting. Only patients with enough RNA available from two or more tumor regions were chosen for TCR sequencing.

Source: PBMCs, taken at follow-up. This TCR was recovered from a female donor with early-stage non-small cell lung cancer. The rearranged segments are TRBV14 and TRBJ2-3; TRBD1 is a weak D gene call, 5 bases matching. The CDR3 corresponds to CASSQGYRDTQYF. The DNA sequence is as follows: TGTGCCAGCAGCCAAGGTTACAGGGATACGCAGTATTTT.